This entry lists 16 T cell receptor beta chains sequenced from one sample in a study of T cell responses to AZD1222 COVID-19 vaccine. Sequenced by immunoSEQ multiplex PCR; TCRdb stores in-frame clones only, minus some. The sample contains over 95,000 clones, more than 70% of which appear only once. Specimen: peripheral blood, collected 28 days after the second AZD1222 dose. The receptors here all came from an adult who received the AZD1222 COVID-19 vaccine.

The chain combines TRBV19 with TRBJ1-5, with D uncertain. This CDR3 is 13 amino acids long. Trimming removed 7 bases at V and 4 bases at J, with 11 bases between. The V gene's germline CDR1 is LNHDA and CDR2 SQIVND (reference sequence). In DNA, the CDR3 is TGTGCCAGTACTGTGGCAGCGAATCAGCCCCAGCATTTT. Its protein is CASTVAANQPQHF.

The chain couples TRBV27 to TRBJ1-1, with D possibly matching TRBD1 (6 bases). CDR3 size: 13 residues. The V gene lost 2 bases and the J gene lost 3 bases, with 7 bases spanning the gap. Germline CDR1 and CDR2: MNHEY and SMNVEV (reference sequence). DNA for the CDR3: TGTGCCAGCAGTTTAAGGGGGTACACTGAAGCTTTCTTT. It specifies CASSLRGYTEAFF.

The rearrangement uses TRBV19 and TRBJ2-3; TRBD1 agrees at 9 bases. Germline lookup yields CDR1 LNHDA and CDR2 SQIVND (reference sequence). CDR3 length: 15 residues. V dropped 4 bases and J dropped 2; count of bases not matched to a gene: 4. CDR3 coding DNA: TGTGCCAGTAGTAGGACAGGGGATACCACAGATACGCAGTATTTT. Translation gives CASSRTGDTTDTQYF.

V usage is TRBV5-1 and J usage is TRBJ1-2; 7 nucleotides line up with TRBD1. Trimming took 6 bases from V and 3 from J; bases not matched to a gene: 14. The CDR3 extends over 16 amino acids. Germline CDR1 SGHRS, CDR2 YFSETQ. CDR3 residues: CASTPQTGIVDYGYTF. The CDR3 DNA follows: TGCGCCAGCACCCCCCAGACAGGGATAGTGGACTATGGCTACACCTTC.

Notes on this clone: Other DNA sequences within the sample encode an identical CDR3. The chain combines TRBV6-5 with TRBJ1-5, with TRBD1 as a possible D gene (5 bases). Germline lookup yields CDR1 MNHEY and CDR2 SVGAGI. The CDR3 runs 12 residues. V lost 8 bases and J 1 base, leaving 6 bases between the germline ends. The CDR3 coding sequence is TGTGCCAGCCGGGACAGCAATCAGCCCCAGCATTTT. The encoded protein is CASRDSNQPQHF.

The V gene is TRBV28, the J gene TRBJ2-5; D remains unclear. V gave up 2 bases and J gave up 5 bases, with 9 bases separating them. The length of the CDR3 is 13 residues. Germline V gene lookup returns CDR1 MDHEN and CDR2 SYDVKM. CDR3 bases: TGTGCCAGCAGTTTACCCCCTCGGGAGACCCAGTACTTC. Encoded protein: CASSLPPRETQYF.

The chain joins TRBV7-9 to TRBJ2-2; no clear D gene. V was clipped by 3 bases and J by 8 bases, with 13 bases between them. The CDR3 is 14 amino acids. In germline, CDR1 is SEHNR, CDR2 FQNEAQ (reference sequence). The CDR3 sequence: CASSFSWVAGELFF. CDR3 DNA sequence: TGTGCCAGCAGCTTTAGTTGGGTTGCGGGGGAGCTGTTTTTT. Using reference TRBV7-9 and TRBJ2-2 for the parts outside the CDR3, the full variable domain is DTGVSQNPRHKITKRGQNVTFRCDPISEHNRLYWYRQTLGQGPEFLTYFQNEAQLEKSRLLSDRFSAERPKGSFSTLEIQRTEQGDSAMYLCASSFSWVAGELFFGEGSRLTVL.

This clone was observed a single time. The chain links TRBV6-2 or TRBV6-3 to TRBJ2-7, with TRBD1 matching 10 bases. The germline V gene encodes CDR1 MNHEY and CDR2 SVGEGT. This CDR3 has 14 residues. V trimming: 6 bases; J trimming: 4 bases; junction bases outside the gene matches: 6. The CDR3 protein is CASSNRDRGYEQYF. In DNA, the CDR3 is TGTGCCAGCAGCAATAGGGACAGGGGTTACGAGCAGTACTTC.

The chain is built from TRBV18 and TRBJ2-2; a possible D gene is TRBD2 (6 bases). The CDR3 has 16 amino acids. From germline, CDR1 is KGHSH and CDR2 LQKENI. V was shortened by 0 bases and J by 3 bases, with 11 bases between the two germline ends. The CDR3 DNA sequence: TGTGCCAGCTCACCACCCGGAGGGGATGACACCGGGGAGCTGTTTTTT. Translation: CASSPPGGDDTGELFF. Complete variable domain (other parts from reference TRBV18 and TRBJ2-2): NAGVMQNPRHLVRRRGQEARLRCSPMKGHSHVYWYRQLPEEGLKFMVYLQKENIIDESGMPKERFSAEFPKEGPSILRIQQVVRGDSAAYFCASSPPGGDDTGELFFGEGSRLTVL.

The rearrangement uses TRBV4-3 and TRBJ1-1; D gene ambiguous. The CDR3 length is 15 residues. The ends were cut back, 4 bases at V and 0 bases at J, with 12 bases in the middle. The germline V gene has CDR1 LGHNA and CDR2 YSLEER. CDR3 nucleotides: TGCGCCAGCAGCCTAGCGGAGGGCCTGAACACTGAAGCTTTCTTT. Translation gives CASSLAEGLNTEAFF.

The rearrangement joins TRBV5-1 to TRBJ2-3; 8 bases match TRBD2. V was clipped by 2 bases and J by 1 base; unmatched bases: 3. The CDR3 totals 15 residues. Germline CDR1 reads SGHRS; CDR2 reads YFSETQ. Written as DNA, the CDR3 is TGCGCCAGCAGCTTCGGGGGGGCAGGCACAGATACGCAGTATTTT. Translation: CASSFGGAGTDTQYF.

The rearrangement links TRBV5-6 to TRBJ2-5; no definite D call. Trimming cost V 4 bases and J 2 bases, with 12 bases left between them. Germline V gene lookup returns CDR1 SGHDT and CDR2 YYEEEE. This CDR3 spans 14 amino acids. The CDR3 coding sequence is TGTGCCAGCAGCCCGACCATAATGCAAGAGACCCAGTACTTC. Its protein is CASSPTIMQETQYF.

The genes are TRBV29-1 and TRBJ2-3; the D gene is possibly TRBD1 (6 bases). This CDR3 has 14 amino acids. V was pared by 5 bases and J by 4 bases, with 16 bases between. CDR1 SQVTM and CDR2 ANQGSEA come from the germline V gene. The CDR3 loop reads CSVRVTGFADTQYF. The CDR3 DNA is TGCAGCGTTAGGGTTACAGGGTTTGCAGATACGCAGTATTTT.

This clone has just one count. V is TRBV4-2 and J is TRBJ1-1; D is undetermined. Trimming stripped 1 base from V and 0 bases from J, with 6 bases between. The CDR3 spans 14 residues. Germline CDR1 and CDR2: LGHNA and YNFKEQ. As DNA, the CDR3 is TGTGCCAGCAGCCAAGGTCAGATGAACACTGAAGCTTTCTTT. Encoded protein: CASSQGQMNTEAFF.

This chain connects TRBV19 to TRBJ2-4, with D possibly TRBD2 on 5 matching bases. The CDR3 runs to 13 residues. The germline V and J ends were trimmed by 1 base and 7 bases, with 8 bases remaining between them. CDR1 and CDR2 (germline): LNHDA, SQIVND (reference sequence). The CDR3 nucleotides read TGTGCCAGTAGTATAGGCTCGGGGAACATTCAGTACTTC. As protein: CASSIGSGNIQYF.

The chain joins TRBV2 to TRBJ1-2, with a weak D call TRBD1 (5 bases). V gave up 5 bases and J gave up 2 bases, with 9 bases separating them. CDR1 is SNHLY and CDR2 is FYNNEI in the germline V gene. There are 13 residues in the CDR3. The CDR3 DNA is TGTGCCAGCAGTACGGGGGGGAACTATGGCTACACCTTC. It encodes CASSTGGNYGYTF.